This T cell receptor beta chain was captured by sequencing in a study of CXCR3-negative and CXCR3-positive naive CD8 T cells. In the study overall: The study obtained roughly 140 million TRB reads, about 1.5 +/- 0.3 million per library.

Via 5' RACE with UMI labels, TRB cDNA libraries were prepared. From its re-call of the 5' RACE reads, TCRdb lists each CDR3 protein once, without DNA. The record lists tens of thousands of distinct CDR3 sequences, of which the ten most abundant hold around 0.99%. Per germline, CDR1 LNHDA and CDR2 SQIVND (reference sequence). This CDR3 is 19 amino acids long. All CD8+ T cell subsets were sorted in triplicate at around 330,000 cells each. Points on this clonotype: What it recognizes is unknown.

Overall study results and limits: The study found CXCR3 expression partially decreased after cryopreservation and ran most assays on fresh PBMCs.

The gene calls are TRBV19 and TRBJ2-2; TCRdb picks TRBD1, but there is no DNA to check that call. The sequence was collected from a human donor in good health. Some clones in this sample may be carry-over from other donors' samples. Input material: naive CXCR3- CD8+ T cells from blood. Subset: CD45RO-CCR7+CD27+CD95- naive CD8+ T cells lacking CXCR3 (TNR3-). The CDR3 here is CASSSIYSRAGEDTGELFF.